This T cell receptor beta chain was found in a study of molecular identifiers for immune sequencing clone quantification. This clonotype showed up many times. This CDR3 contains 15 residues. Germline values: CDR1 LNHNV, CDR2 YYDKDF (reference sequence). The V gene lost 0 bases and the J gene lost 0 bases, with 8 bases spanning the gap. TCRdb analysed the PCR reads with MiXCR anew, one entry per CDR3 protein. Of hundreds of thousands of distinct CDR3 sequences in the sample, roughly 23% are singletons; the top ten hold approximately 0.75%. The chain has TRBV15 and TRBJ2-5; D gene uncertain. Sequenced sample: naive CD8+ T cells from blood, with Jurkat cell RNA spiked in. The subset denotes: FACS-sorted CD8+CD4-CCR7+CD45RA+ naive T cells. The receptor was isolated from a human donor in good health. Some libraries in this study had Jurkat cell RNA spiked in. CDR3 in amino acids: CATSREYSYQETQYF. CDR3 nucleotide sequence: TGTGCCACCAGCAGAGAATACAGTTACCAAGAGACCCAGTACTTC.